These T cell receptor beta chains were read from a single sample in a study of prognosis after radiotherapy for stage I lung cancer. Via MiXCR, TCRdb re-called the multiplex PCR reads, giving one row per CDR3 protein. This table holds about 13,000 distinct CDR3 sequences, 55% to 70% found once. Sequences were derived from PBMCs, sampled before or after stereotactic body radiation therapy (not recorded which). The source is a donor over 45 with non-small cell lung cancer. Each CDR3 is given with its conserved first and last residue. The D gene is left open where the match is weak. Size is omitted from some rows. Given values are once, few, many or a class for expanded clones.

d_call: TRBD1
v_call: TRBV5-5
j_call: TRBJ2-5
clone_size: once
cdr3_aa: CASIRQGMRNKETQYF
cdr3_nt: TGTGCCAGCATCCGACAGGGGATGAGGAACAAAGAGACCCAGTACTTC

d_call: -
v_call: TRBV6-1
j_call: TRBJ2-1
clone_size: -
cdr3_aa: CASRRTGMSRANEQFF
cdr3_nt: TGTGCCAGCAGACGAACGGGGATGAGCCGGGCCAATGAGCAGTTCTTC

d_call: TRBD2
v_call: TRBV5-1
j_call: TRBJ2-3
clone_size: once
cdr3_aa: CASSSTSGISTDTQYF
cdr3_nt: TGCGCCAGCAGCTCGACTAGCGGGATTAGCACAGATACGCAGTATTTT

d_call: -
v_call: TRBV5-1
j_call: TRBJ2-7
clone_size: -
cdr3_aa: CASARGSGEQYF
cdr3_nt: TGCGCCAGCGCCAGGGGTAGCGGCGAGCAGTACTTC

d_call: -
v_call: TRBV6-2/TRBV6-3
j_call: TRBJ2-7
clone_size: medium-sized
cdr3_aa: CASSYQGWNEQYF
cdr3_nt: TGTGCCAGCAGTTATCAGGGGTGGAACGAGCAGTACTTC

d_call: -
v_call: TRBV28
j_call: TRBJ2-4
clone_size: few
cdr3_aa: CASGIVSDKNIQYF
cdr3_nt: TGTGCCAGCGGGATAGTTTCGGATAAAAACATTCAGTACTTC

d_call: -
v_call: TRBV15
j_call: TRBJ2-6
clone_size: medium-sized
cdr3_aa: CATRERANVLTF
cdr3_nt: TGTGCCACCCGGGAAAGGGCCAACGTCCTGACTTTC

d_call: -
v_call: TRBV3-1
j_call: TRBJ2-4
clone_size: many
cdr3_aa: CASSQTGTENIQYF
cdr3_nt: TGTGCCAGCAGCCAGACAGGTACAGAAAACATTCAGTACTTC

d_call: -
v_call: TRBV19
j_call: TRBJ1-3
clone_size: -
cdr3_aa: CASIRSGNTIYF
cdr3_nt: TGTGCCAGTATCCGGTCTGGAAACACCATATATTTT

d_call: TRBD1
v_call: TRBV12-3/TRBV12-4
j_call: TRBJ2-1
clone_size: -
cdr3_aa: CASRGGQGALYEQFF
cdr3_nt: TGTGCCAGCAGGGGGGGACAGGGGGCGTTATATGAGCAGTTCTTC

d_call: TRBD2
v_call: TRBV6-2/TRBV6-3
j_call: TRBJ2-7
clone_size: -
cdr3_aa: CASLTLGRTYEQYF
cdr3_nt: TGTGCCAGCCTCACCCTCGGGAGGACCTACGAGCAGTACTTC

d_call: TRBD1
v_call: TRBV6-1
j_call: TRBJ1-4
clone_size: many
cdr3_aa: CASSWDRYSTTNEKLFF
cdr3_nt: TGTGCCAGCAGCTGGGACAGATACTCTACAACTAATGAAAAACTGTTTTTT

d_call: -
v_call: TRBV9
j_call: TRBJ1-5
clone_size: -
cdr3_aa: CASSGSGNRPQHF
cdr3_nt: TGTGCCAGCAGCGGATCGGGCAACAGGCCCCAGCATTTT

d_call: TRBD1
v_call: TRBV7-9
j_call: TRBJ1-5
clone_size: medium-sized
cdr3_aa: CASSSPGTGGYSNQPQHF
cdr3_nt: TGTGCCAGCAGCTCGCCCGGGACAGGGGGGTATAGCAATCAGCCCCAGCATTTT

d_call: -
v_call: TRBV19
j_call: TRBJ2-1
clone_size: -
cdr3_aa: CASSIAFGDEQFF
cdr3_nt: TGTGCCAGTAGTATAGCCTTCGGCGATGAGCAGTTCTTC

d_call: TRBD1
v_call: TRBV27
j_call: TRBJ1-2
clone_size: medium-sized
cdr3_aa: CASSSLTGEDGYTF
cdr3_nt: TGTGCCAGCAGTTCCTTGACAGGGGAGGATGGCTACACCTTC

d_call: TRBD2
v_call: TRBV20-1
j_call: TRBJ2-7
clone_size: medium-sized
cdr3_aa: CSALLAGRNPYEQYF
cdr3_nt: TGCAGTGCTTTACTAGCGGGCCGTAACCCCTACGAGCAGTACTTC

d_call: TRBD2
v_call: TRBV6-1
j_call: TRBJ2-2
clone_size: -
cdr3_aa: CASGPGLAGWDLFF
cdr3_nt: TGTGCCAGCGGGCCGGGACTAGCTGGCTGGGATCTGTTTTTT

d_call: TRBD2
v_call: TRBV29-1
j_call: TRBJ2-1
clone_size: many
cdr3_aa: CSAERGRGNEQFF
cdr3_nt: TGCAGCGCCGAGCGGGGGCGGGGTAATGAGCAGTTCTTC

d_call: -
v_call: TRBV12-3/TRBV12-4
j_call: TRBJ2-3
clone_size: -
cdr3_aa: CASSLRVLTDTQYF
cdr3_nt: TGTGCCAGCAGTCTCCGGGTACTCACAGATACGCAGTATTTT

d_call: -
v_call: TRBV28
j_call: TRBJ1-3
clone_size: -
cdr3_aa: CASTPWDNYSGNTIYF
cdr3_nt: TGTGCCAGCACTCCTTGGGACAACTACTCTGGAAACACCATATATTTT

d_call: TRBD1
v_call: TRBV7-9
j_call: TRBJ1-2
clone_size: once
cdr3_aa: CASSWTGNFYGYTF
cdr3_nt: TGTGCCAGCAGCTGGACAGGGAACTTCTATGGCTACACCTTC

d_call: TRBD2
v_call: TRBV11-3
j_call: TRBJ2-7
clone_size: -
cdr3_aa: CASSLGLAGTQYF
cdr3_nt: TGTGCCAGCAGCTTAGGCCTAGCGGGCACCCAGTACTTC

d_call: -
v_call: TRBV6-1
j_call: TRBJ2-2
clone_size: -
cdr3_aa: CASRYGWGVGELFF
cdr3_nt: TGTGCCAGCAGATATGGGTGGGGAGTCGGGGAGCTGTTTTTT

d_call: -
v_call: TRBV18
j_call: TRBJ2-7
clone_size: many
cdr3_aa: CASSPRPGGEYEQYF
cdr3_nt: TGTGCCAGCTCACCACGGCCGGGTGGGGAGTACGAGCAGTACTTC

d_call: -
v_call: TRBV5-1
j_call: TRBJ2-7
clone_size: medium-sized
cdr3_aa: CASSAAREQYF
cdr3_nt: TGCGCCAGCAGCGCCGCCCGGGAGCAGTACTTC

d_call: TRBD2
v_call: TRBV29-1
j_call: TRBJ2-1
clone_size: many
cdr3_aa: CSVQGLAGYNEQFF
cdr3_nt: TGCAGCGTGCAGGGACTAGCGGGTTACAATGAGCAGTTCTTC

d_call: -
v_call: TRBV7-3
j_call: TRBJ2-3
clone_size: -
cdr3_aa: CASRLNQRPTDTQYF
cdr3_nt: TGTGCCAGCAGATTAAACCAGAGGCCCACAGATACGCAGTATTTT

d_call: TRBD2
v_call: TRBV19
j_call: TRBJ2-3
clone_size: many
cdr3_aa: CASIDRAGDVGDTQYF
cdr3_nt: TGTGCCAGTATCGATAGAGCGGGAGATGTGGGAGATACGCAGTATTTT

d_call: -
v_call: TRBV12-3/TRBV12-4
j_call: TRBJ2-7
clone_size: medium-sized
cdr3_aa: CASSLGTLGGYYEQYF
cdr3_nt: TGTGCCAGCAGTTTAGGGACCTTAGGGGGTTACTACGAGCAGTACTTC